The 15 T cell receptor beta chains below were found in one sample sequenced in a study of CD8 T cells in ankylosing spondylitis. TCRdb passed the 5' RACE reads through MiXCR, listing each CDR3 protein once. The repertoire holds about 130,000 distinct CDR3 sequences, with around 9.7% as singletons. Specimen: blood, either unsorted or a sorted T cell fraction (not recorded which). The receptors stem from a male donor with ankylosing spondylitis or in good health (not recorded which).

This clonotype was seen ten or more times. The chain recombines TRBV5-1 with TRBJ1-2; D possibly corresponds to TRBD1 (6 bases). The CDR3 length is 15 residues. The V gene lost 0 bases and the J gene lost 5 bases, with 14 bases spanning the gap. Germline lookup yields CDR1 SGHRS and CDR2 YFSETQ. CDR3 nucleotide sequence: TGCGCCAGCAGCTTGGGACAGGAGCTCTCATATGGCTACACCTTC. It translates to CASSLGQELSYGYTF.

This clonotype was picked up many times. CDR3 DNA sequence: TGTGCCAGCAGCCCCTCGGGGGGGCAGGGACGATACAATGAGCAGTTCTTC. This sequence encodes CASSPSGGQGRYNEQFF. The rearrangement uses TRBV7-3 and TRBJ2-1; 8 bases are a match to TRBD2. V shed 5 bases, J shed 4 bases, and the junction held 13 bases outside the gene matches. The germline V gene has CDR1 SGHTA and CDR2 FQGTGA. The CDR3 is made up of 17 amino acids.

This clonotype has just a few counts. The chain couples TRBV5-1 to TRBJ2-3, with 8 bases fitting TRBD2. The germline CDR1 and CDR2 sequences are SGHRS and YFSETQ. The CDR3 consists of 15 residues. V dropped 6 bases and J dropped 4; count of bases not matched to a gene: 10. The CDR3 DNA follows: TGCGCCAGCAACAGCGGGAGTGTAGCCCCAGATACGCAGTATTTT. Its protein product is CASNSGSVAPDTQYF.

This clonotype was seen only once. This chain uses TRBV20-1 with TRBJ2-7, with 7 bases that match TRBD1. Germline V lookup: CDR1 DFQATT, CDR2 SNEGSKA (reference sequence). CDR3 length: 13 residues. After removal of 6 bases from V and 5 bases from J, the junction contained 10 bases not matched to a gene. DNA of the CDR3: TGCAGTGCCACAACGACAGGGTGGAACGAGCAGTACTTC. It encodes CSATTTGWNEQYF.

In its sample, this clonotype was seen a few times. J is TRBJ2-1 and V is TRBV20-1; 12 bases are a match to TRBD2. CDR3 size: 18 residues. V trimming: 2 bases; J trimming: 5 bases; junction bases outside the gene matches: 13. Germline V gene lookup returns CDR1 DFQATT and CDR2 SNEGSKA (reference sequence). CDR3 sequence (DNA): TGCAGTGCTAGATTCCTAGCGGGAGGGCCGGTATATCACAATGAGCAGTTCTTC. This codes for CSARFLAGGPVYHNEQFF.

There are a few counts of this clonotype. V is TRBV6-1 and J is TRBJ2-6; 8 bases agree with TRBD2. Germline assignment: CDR1 MNHNS and CDR2 SASEGT. The ends lost 7 bases at V and 0 bases at J; junction bases unmatched: 8. CDR3 length: 17 residues. CDR3 region: CASISGRGSSGANVLTF. Here the CDR3 DNA reads TGTGCCAGCATAAGCGGGAGAGGTAGCTCTGGGGCCAACGTCCTGACTTTC.

Many counts were recorded for this clonotype. The chain employs TRBV29-1 and TRBJ2-5; the D gene could be TRBD1 or TRBD2 (5 bases each). CDR1 and CDR2 from the germline V gene are SQVTM and ANQGSEA. The CDR3 sequence is 12 residues long. This CDR3 is CSIGQAEETQYF. CDR3 bases: TGCAGTATAGGACAAGCGGAAGAGACCCAGTACTTC.

This clonotype was seen many times. The rearrangement links TRBV4-3 to TRBJ2-1; 8 bases agree with TRBD2. Germline CDR1 LGHNA, CDR2 YSLEER. The CDR3 sequence is 15 residues long. V trimming: 5 bases; J trimming: 1 base; junction bases outside the gene matches: 4. The CDR3 DNA reads TGCGCCAGCAGCGGCGGGAGGTTTTCCTACAATGAGCAGTTCTTC. It specifies CASSGGRFSYNEQFF.

V usage is TRBV14 and J usage is TRBJ2-1, with D possibly matching TRBD2 (6 bases). V was pared by 2 bases and J by 8 bases, with 13 bases between. CDR1 is SGHDN and CDR2 is FVKESK in the germline V gene. The CDR3 extends over 14 amino acids. CDR3 nucleotide sequence: TGTGCCAGCAGCCAACATACTAGCTTCGATGAGCAGTTCTTC. As protein: CASSQHTSFDEQFF. Looking up the rest from reference TRBV14 and TRBJ2-1 gives the full variable domain: EAGVTQFPSHSVIEKGQTVTLRCDPISGHDNLYWYRRVMGKEIKFLLHFVKESKQDESGMPNNRFLAERTGGTYSTLKVQPAELEDSGVYFCASSQHTSFDEQFFGPGTRLTVL.

This clonotype was observed a single time. V is TRBV7-2 and J is TRBJ2-5; 12 nucleotides match TRBD2. This CDR3 has 18 residues. The germline CDR1 and CDR2 sequences are SGHTA and FQGNSA. J lost 5 bases, V lost 0 bases, and 10 bases had no gene match. CDR3 DNA sequence: TGTGCCAGCAGCTTAGCGAAGGGACTAGCGGGCAAACACGAGACCCAGTACTTC. Amino acids: CASSLAKGLAGKHETQYF.

This clonotype was counted many times. This chain links TRBV4-3 with TRBJ2-5; 8 bases are a match to TRBD2. The CDR3 extends over 19 amino acids. Germline CDR1 and CDR2: LGHNA and YSLEER. Germline trimming cut 0 bases from V and 3 bases from J; bases unmatched to any gene: 15. CDR3 sequence reads: CASSQDRAGAGVGEETQYF. The CDR3 region has the DNA TGCGCCAGCAGCCAAGATCGAGCGGGAGCGGGAGTTGGAGAAGAGACCCAGTACTTC.

V usage is TRBV29-1 and J usage is TRBJ1-1; the match to TRBD1 covers 12 bases. From germline, CDR1 is SQVTM and CDR2 ANQGSEA. Trimming removed 5 bases from V and 7 bases from J; junction bases left unmatched: 14. The CDR3 consists of 16 residues. CDR3 residues: CSVSPQRDRGRLEAFF. The CDR3 DNA is TGCAGCGTTTCTCCACAAAGGGACAGGGGGCGCCTTGAAGCTTTCTTT.

This clonotype was detected many times. This chain uses TRBV6-2 or TRBV6-3 with TRBJ2-1; TRBD1 might be the D (6 bases). Trimming took 8 bases from V and 9 from J, leaving 23 bases between them. This CDR3 has 15 residues. The germline V gene has CDR1 MNHEY and CDR2 SVGEGT. The CDR3 nucleotides are TGTGCCAGCGGAAGGTTGGGGGCCCTCCTCGGTGAGCAGTTCTTC. Protein sequence: CASGRLGALLGEQFF.

CDR3 protein: CASSLNTPTYNEQFF. The CDR3 DNA follows: TGCGCCAGCAGCTTGAATACGCCCACCTACAATGAGCAGTTCTTC. The chain links TRBV5-1 to TRBJ2-1; D gene ambiguous. Germline CDR1 reads SGHRS; CDR2 reads YFSETQ. The V and J ends lost 1 base and 2 bases respectively, with 10 bases between them. The CDR3 contains 15 residues.

The chain has TRBV28 and TRBJ2-3; tentatively, D is TRBD2 (6 bases). The CDR3 is 16 residues long. Trimming took off 5 bases at V and 0 bases at J, with 15 bases between the two ends. Germline V CDR1 and CDR2: MDHEN, SYDVKM. In DNA, the CDR3 is TGTGCCAGCAGTCCGGAGGGCCAAGGCAGCACAGATACGCAGTATTTT. It encodes CASSPEGQGSTDTQYF.